The 11 T cell receptor beta chains given below trace back to one sample, sequenced in a study of cytomegalovirus exposure and HLA in healthy donors. PCR employed 60 Vbeta and 13 Jbeta primers. Produced via immunoSEQ multiplex PCR; TCRdb's table is partial and in-frame only. The sample includes fewer than 120,000 clones, roughly 80% of them seen just once. The specimen was PBMCs. The receptors stem from a man under 40 in good health and CMV-seropositive.

The rearrangement joins TRBV13 to TRBJ2-5, with 11 bases fitting TRBD2. This CDR3 comprises 12 residues. V gave up 5 bases and J gave up 14 bases; unmatched junction bases: 7. Germline V gene data show CDR1 as PRHDT and CDR2 as FYEKMQ (reference sequence). The CDR3 loop reads CASSPGLAVNYF. CDR3 DNA sequence: TGTGCCAGCAGCCCGGGACTAGCGGTAAATTACTTC.

The CDR3 coding sequence is TGTGCCAGCAGCCCGGGGGGGCCAGGGATGCAAGAGACCCAGTACTTC. Translating it yields CASSPGGPGMQETQYF. The rearrangement joins TRBV5-4 to TRBJ2-5; the match to TRBD2 covers 8 bases. The ends lost 4 bases at V and 2 bases at J; junction bases unmatched: 10. The CDR3 is 16 amino acids. CDR1 is SGHNT and CDR2 is YYREEE in the germline V gene (reference sequence).

This clone came up a few times. The chain combines TRBV5-4 with TRBJ1-1, with 12 bases identical to TRBD1. Germline CDR1 SGHNT, CDR2 YYREEE (reference sequence). V shed 3 bases, J shed 3 bases, and the junction held 0 bases outside the gene matches. CDR3 length: 14 residues. CDR3 nucleotide sequence: TGTGCCAGCAGCTGGGACAGGGGGCACACTGAAGCTTTCTTT. This sequence encodes CASSWDRGHTEAFF.

This clone was found a few times. The chain combines TRBV25-1 with TRBJ2-5, with D hard to call. Germline V gene lookup returns CDR1 MGHDK and CDR2 SYGVNS. V was pared by 6 bases and J by 5 bases, with 13 bases between. The CDR3 covers 13 residues. The CDR3 sequence: CASSAPGEETQYF. CDR3 DNA: TGTGCCAGCAGCGCCCCGGGTGAGGAGACCCAGTACTTC.

The chain links TRBV5-1 to TRBJ1-2; D call uncertain. The CDR3 length is 13 residues. The V and J ends lost 0 bases and 8 bases respectively, with 11 bases between them. Germline V gene data show CDR1 as SGHRS and CDR2 as YFSETQ. CDR3 bases: TGCGCCAGCAGCTTGGCCGGAAGGAGCGGCTACACCTTC. Translated: CASSLAGRSGYTF.

The chain links TRBV15 to TRBJ2-5, with 12 bases that match TRBD1. TRBJ2-7 matches the DNA end more closely, so the J call is doubtful. Per the germline V gene, CDR1 is LNHNV and CDR2 is YYDKDF (reference sequence). The CDR3 has 15 residues. The CDR3 DNA reads as TGTGCCACCAGCACCAGGGGACAGGGGGCAGGCGAGCAGTACTTC. This sequence encodes CATSTRGQGAGEQYF.

CDR3 in DNA: TGTGCCAGCATAACACGCTCTTACGAGCAGTACTTC. Translation: CASITRSYEQYF. The chain couples TRBV14 to TRBJ2-7; D is unclear. Per the germline V gene, CDR1 is SGHDN and CDR2 is FVKESK. This CDR3 has 12 residues. Trimming took 7 bases from V and 4 from J, leaving 11 bases between them. Together with reference TRBV14 and TRBJ2-7, the CDR3 gives the full variable domain: EAGVTQFPSHSVIEKGQTVTLRCDPISGHDNLYWYRRVMGKEIKFLLHFVKESKQDESGMPNNRFLAERTGGTYSTLKVQPAELEDSGVYFCASITRSYEQYFGPGTRLTVT.

The chain employs TRBV4-1 and TRBJ2-3, with 7 bases aligning to TRBD2. Germline V CDR1 and CDR2: MGHRA, YSYEKL. With V trimmed by 4 bases and J by 0 bases, 4 bases remained unmatched. The CDR3 totals 15 residues. The CDR3 protein is CASSRLAESTDTQYF. The CDR3, as DNA: TGCGCCAGCAGCCGGCTAGCGGAGAGCACAGATACGCAGTATTTT.

The chain combines TRBV11-2 with TRBJ1-1; 7 bases are shared with TRBD1. The germline V gene has CDR1 SGHAT and CDR2 FQNNGV. The CDR3 totals 18 residues. The J segment lost 0 bases and the V segment lost 2 bases, leaving 12 bases of the junction unmatched. The CDR3 DNA is TGTGCCAGCAGCTTAAACTTAGGGGGCTCGGGGGTGAACACTGAAGCTTTCTTT. Translation gives CASSLNLGGSGVNTEAFF. The full variable domain, in which reference TRBV11-2 and TRBJ1-1 provide the parts outside the CDR3, is EAGVAQSPRYKIIEKRQSVAFWCNPISGHATLYWYQQILGQGPKLLIQFQNNGVVDDSQLPKDRFSAERLKGVDSTLKIQPAKLEDSAVYLCASSLNLGGSGVNTEAFFGQGTRLTVV.

V usage is TRBV6-5 and J usage is TRBJ2-7; no definite D call. With 2 bases removed from V and 2 bases from J, the gap between germline ends came to 16 bases. The germline gives CDR1 MNHEY, CDR2 SVGAGI. The CDR3 covers 16 residues. CDR3 coding DNA: TGTGCCAGCAGTTACACCCACAGCAGCTACCCCTACGAGCAGTACTTC. Protein product: CASSYTHSSYPYEQYF.

V is TRBV7-9 and J is TRBJ1-2; 7 nucleotides match TRBD1. V shed 5 bases and J 2 bases; nucleotides not matched to a gene: 5. The CDR3 runs to 14 residues. Germline CDR1 and CDR2: SEHNR and FQNEAQ (reference sequence). This CDR3 reads CASSRGGGNYGYTF. CDR3 coding DNA: TGTGCCAGCAGCAGAGGAGGGGGCAACTATGGCTACACCTTC.